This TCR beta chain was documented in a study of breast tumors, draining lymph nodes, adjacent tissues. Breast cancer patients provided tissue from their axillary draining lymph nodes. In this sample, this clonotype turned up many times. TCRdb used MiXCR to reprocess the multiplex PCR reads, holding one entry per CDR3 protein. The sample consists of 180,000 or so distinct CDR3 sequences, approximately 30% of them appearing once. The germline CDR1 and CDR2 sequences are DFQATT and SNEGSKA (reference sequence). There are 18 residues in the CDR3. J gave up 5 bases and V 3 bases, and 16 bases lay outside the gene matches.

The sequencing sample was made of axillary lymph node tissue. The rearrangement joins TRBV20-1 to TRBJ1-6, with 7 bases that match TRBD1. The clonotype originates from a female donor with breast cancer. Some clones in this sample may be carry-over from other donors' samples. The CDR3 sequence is CSASSLRATGQDNSPLHF. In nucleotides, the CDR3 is TGCAGTGCTAGTTCGCTGCGCGCGACTGGACAGGATAATTCACCCCTCCACTTT.